This T cell receptor (beta chain) was recorded in a study of cytotoxic CD8 clonotypes in ibrutinib-treated CLL. As for the study in general: Included were about a dozen relapsed/refractory and about 14 treatment-naive patients, of whom some 17 were IGHV unmutated. Overall, 24 responses were partial and 2 complete; following median roughly 62 months, roughly 15 patients stayed remitted and some 12 progressed. Study conclusions and caveats: Higher circulating CD8+ T-cell counts strongly accompanied higher baseline clonality, above age-matched healthy donors. Private clonotypes, not public ones, expanded at ibrutinib response.

Sequencing was performed with immunoSEQ multiplex PCR; in TCRdb, only in-frame clones are kept and a portion is missing. The sample shows 150,000 to 200,000 clones, 70% to 90% of them seen only once. In the case of this clone: Its target is not known.

The germline CDR1 and CDR2 sequences are SGDLS and YYNGEE. V was clipped by 3 bases and J by 0 bases, with 24 bases between them. The CDR3 totals 19 residues. The chain employs TRBV9 and TRBJ1-1; D not certain. The sample in question was PBMCs, obtained at disease progression, from a patient treated with ibrutinib. The TCR was taken from a human donor with chronic lymphocytic leukemia. The CDR3 region is CASSAFGRSEYSMNTEAFF. The CDR3 DNA reads as TGTGCCAGCAGCGCATTCGGACGGAGTGAATATAGTATGAACACTGAAGCTTTCTTT. Full variable domain (remainder filled in from reference TRBV9 and TRBJ1-1): DSGVTQTPKHLITATGQRVTLRCSPRSGDLSVYWYQQSLDQGLQFLIQYYNGEERAKGNILERFSAQQFPDLHSELNLSSLELGDSALYFCASSAFGRSEYSMNTEAFFGQGTRLTVV.